Below, 8 T cell receptor beta chains from the same sample are listed, as sequenced in a study of blood T cell repertoires in COVID-19. The data were produced by immunoSEQ multiplex PCR, yet TCRdb's version contains in-frame clones alone and is incomplete. Of about 300,000 clones detected, around 90% appear once; the ten largest clones hold about 2%. What was sequenced was peripheral blood. These receptors were taken from a man aged 18-30 years with active or convalescent COVID-19.

V gene TRBV5-5 combines with J gene TRBJ2-3, with 11 bases fitting TRBD2. Germline assignment: CDR1 SGHKS and CDR2 YYEKEE (reference sequence). V lost 4 bases, J lost 5 bases, and 3 bases stayed unmatched. The CDR3 runs to 14 residues. CDR3 sequence (DNA): TGTGCCAGCAGCATTGGACTAGCGGGAGATACGCAGTATTTT. Protein product: CASSIGLAGDTQYF.

The chain joins TRBV7-8 to TRBJ2-5, with 9 bases that match TRBD2. The CDR3 is 17 amino acids. V was pared by 1 base and J by 2 bases, with 8 bases of the junction left unmatched. Germline V gives CDR1 SGHVS, CDR2 FQNEAQ. The CDR3 sequence is CASSLGSSGASQETQYF. CDR3 coding DNA: TGTGCCAGCAGCTTAGGCTCTAGCGGGGCCTCTCAAGAGACCCAGTACTTC.

The chain recombines TRBV11-2 with TRBJ2-1; a possible D gene is TRBD2 (5 bases). The germline V gene encodes CDR1 SGHAT and CDR2 FQNNGV. The CDR3 is 16 amino acids. Trimming cost V 3 bases and J 2 bases, with 14 bases left between them. CDR3 amino acids: CASSFQTSAPYNEQFF. DNA of the CDR3: TGTGCCAGCAGCTTCCAAACTAGTGCTCCCTACAATGAGCAGTTCTTC.

Details on this clone: Other nucleotide sequences from this sample produce the same CDR3. This chain links TRBV9 with TRBJ2-6, with no clear D. The V gene lost 2 bases and the J gene lost 0 bases, with 6 bases spanning the gap. Germline V CDR1 and CDR2: SGDLS, YYNGEE. This CDR3 contains 15 residues. The CDR3 nucleotides read TGTGCCAGCAGCGTCGGTGGCTCTGGGGCCAACGTCCTGACTTTC. Translation: CASSVGGSGANVLTF.

The genes are TRBV28 and TRBJ2-3, with a weak D call TRBD1 (5 bases). In germline, CDR1 is MDHEN, CDR2 SYDVKM. V lost 2 bases to trimming and J lost 1 base, with 10 bases between them. CDR3 length: 15 amino acids. In DNA form, the CDR3 reads TGTGCCAGCAGTTTACTGACAGAGGGCACAGATACGCAGTATTTT. Amino acid sequence: CASSLLTEGTDTQYF.

This chain connects TRBV2 to TRBJ2-3; tentatively, D is TRBD2 (7 bases). In germline, CDR1 is SNHLY, CDR2 FYNNEI. The CDR3 is 18 amino acids. Trimming stripped 7 bases from V and 0 bases from J, with 23 bases between. The CDR3 DNA sequence: TGTGCCAGCAATGATGCCTTAGGGGGGGACACTAGCACAGATACGCAGTATTTT. It codes for CASNDALGGDTSTDTQYF.

The J gene is TRBJ2-4, the V gene TRBV29-1, with D tentatively TRBD2 (5 bases). The CDR3 has 16 amino acids. Per the germline V gene, CDR1 is SQVTM and CDR2 is ANQGSEA. The ends were cut back, 8 bases at V and 0 bases at J, with 20 bases in the middle. CDR3 sequence: CSLLRVLILAKNIQYF. The CDR3 coding sequence is TGCAGCCTCCTGAGGGTGCTTATTTTAGCCAAAAACATTCAGTACTTC.

The chain recombines TRBV27 with TRBJ1-4, with a possible D match to TRBD1 (6 bases). Trimming pared 8 bases from V and 5 bases from J, leaving 15 bases between. CDR3 length: 14 residues. Germline CDR1 is MNHEY and CDR2 is SMNVEV (reference sequence). The CDR3 loop reads CASSGGRLNEKLFF. In DNA, the CDR3 is TGTGCCAGCTCCGGGGGGCGACTAAATGAAAAACTGTTTTTT.